The 14 T cell receptor beta chains reported below all come from one sample, sequenced in a study of blood T cell repertoires in COVID-19. Sequenced by immunoSEQ multiplex PCR; TCRdb stores in-frame clones only, minus some. This sample carries about 130,000 clones, about four fifths of them seen once, and the ten largest clones take roughly 15%. Sequenced input: peripheral blood. All receptors derive from a woman aged 45-59 years with acute or convalescent COVID-19.

This chain uses TRBV3-1 (or the pseudogene TRBV3-2) with TRBJ1-6, with D maybe TRBD1 (6 bases). In germline, CDR1 is LGHDT, CDR2 YNNKEL (reference sequence). The CDR3 has 14 amino acids. Trimming left V 4 bases short and J 9 bases short, with 13 bases between. The CDR3 loop is CASSRGGVTSPLHF. In DNA form, the CDR3 reads TGTGCCAGCAGCCGGGGGGGCGTGACTTCACCCCTCCACTTT.

The genes are TRBV5-8 and TRBJ2-3; D gene unclear. Trimming cost V 3 bases and J 2 bases, with 4 bases left between them. The germline gives CDR1 SGHTS, CDR2 YDEGEE. The CDR3 loop spans 12 amino acids. CDR3 nucleotides: TGTGCCAGCAGCTCCTACACAGATACGCAGTATTTT. It codes for CASSSYTDTQYF.

The chain has TRBV13 and TRBJ2-7; D gene uncertain. The germline V gene has CDR1 PRHDT and CDR2 FYEKMQ (reference sequence). The CDR3 sequence is 11 residues long. Trimming took 0 bases from V and 6 from J, leaving 3 bases between them. The CDR3 DNA reads as TGTGCCAGCAGCTTAGGTCGCGAGCAGTACTTC. Protein sequence: CASSLGREQYF.

The V and J genes are TRBV3-1 (or the pseudogene TRBV3-2) and TRBJ1-4, with D perhaps TRBD1 (6 bases). Germline V gene lookup returns CDR1 LGHDT and CDR2 YNNKEL (reference sequence). V was cut by 3 bases and J by 3 bases, with 20 bases left in between. This CDR3 comprises 18 residues. The CDR3 sequence is CASSHRSPGQEPNEKLFF. Written as DNA, the CDR3 is TGTGCCAGCAGCCACCGTTCACCGGGACAAGAACCTAATGAAAAACTGTTTTTT.

The V gene is TRBV24-1, the J gene TRBJ1-4, with 11 bases that match TRBD1. CDR3 length equals 13 residues. After removal of 9 bases from V and 7 bases from J, the junction contained 3 bases not matched to a gene. The V gene's germline CDR1 is KGHDR and CDR2 SFDVKD. The CDR3 protein is CATGTGGSEKLFF. The CDR3 DNA reads as TGTGCCACCGGGACAGGGGGGAGTGAAAAACTGTTTTTT.

V is TRBV9 and J is TRBJ2-3, with a tentative D call TRBD2 (6 bases). Germline V gene data show CDR1 as SGDLS and CDR2 as YYNGEE. This CDR3 has 15 residues. V was pared by 3 bases and J by 0 bases, with 11 bases between. The CDR3 DNA follows: TGTGCCAGCAGCGGATCCGGGACTAGCACAGATACGCAGTATTTT. It yields the protein CASSGSGTSTDTQYF.

The chain employs TRBV6-6 and TRBJ1-2, with D perhaps matching TRBD1 (5 bases). The CDR3 is 12 residues long. Germline CDR1 is MNHNY and CDR2 is SVGAGI (reference sequence). Deletions cut 5 bases from V and 8 bases from J, with 12 bases between. DNA of the CDR3: TGTGCCAGCAGTACGCAGGGAAAGGGCTACACCTTC. This gives the protein CASSTQGKGYTF.

The J gene is TRBJ2-3, the V gene TRBV2, with 11 positions matching TRBD2. With 3 bases clipped from V and 0 bases from J, the junction kept 11 bases outside the gene matches. The V gene's germline CDR1 is SNHLY and CDR2 FYNNEI. The CDR3 length is 19 residues. Here the CDR3 reads CASSEFLAGGPTSTDTQYF. CDR3 coding DNA: TGTGCCAGCAGTGAGTTCCTAGCGGGGGGCCCTACTAGCACAGATACGCAGTATTTT.

This clone was recorded once. This chain connects TRBV2 to TRBJ1-4; 11 bases align to TRBD1. From germline, CDR1 is SNHLY and CDR2 FYNNEI. V trimming: 9 bases; J trimming: 4 bases; junction bases outside the gene matches: 1. The CDR3 contains 13 residues. CDR3 in amino acids: CASGTGGNEKLFF. The CDR3 DNA sequence: TGTGCCAGTGGGACAGGGGGTAATGAAAAACTGTTTTTT.

This rearrangement joins TRBV3-1 (or the pseudogene TRBV3-2) to TRBJ1-1; tentatively, D is TRBD1 (6 bases). This CDR3 has 13 residues. Germline V gene data show CDR1 as LGHDT and CDR2 as YNNKEL (reference sequence). Deletions cut 2 bases from V and 5 bases from J, with 9 bases between. The CDR3: CASSQFTGTEAFF. CDR3 nucleotide sequence: TGTGCCAGCAGCCAATTCACAGGGACTGAAGCTTTCTTT.

The V gene is TRBV5-4, the J gene TRBJ2-7, with 8 nucleotides matching TRBD1. The CDR3 runs to 13 residues. With V trimmed by 3 bases and J by 7 bases, 6 bases remained unmatched. Germline V gene lookup returns CDR1 SGHNT and CDR2 YYREEE (reference sequence). This CDR3 is CASSSWTGREQYF. CDR3 nucleotide sequence: TGTGCCAGCAGCTCCTGGACAGGGAGGGAGCAGTACTTC.

There are a few counts of this clone. The rearrangement links TRBV19 to TRBJ1-2; D is possibly TRBD1 (5 bases). Germline assignment: CDR1 LNHDA and CDR2 SQIVND (reference sequence). Trimming stripped 5 bases from V and 6 bases from J, with 16 bases between. CDR3 length: 14 residues. The CDR3 region has the DNA TGTGCCAGTAGTCTGAGGCCAGACAGTAATGGCTACACCTTC. It specifies CASSLRPDSNGYTF.

This chain connects TRBV7-7 to TRBJ2-1; 8 bases agree with TRBD2. With 5 bases clipped from V and 9 bases from J, the junction kept 9 bases outside the gene matches. In germline, CDR1 is SSHAT, CDR2 FNYEAQ (reference sequence). The CDR3 is 14 amino acids. The CDR3 sequence is CASSRERGTGEQFF. The CDR3 DNA sequence: TGTGCCAGCAGCCGAGAGCGGGGGACCGGTGAGCAGTTCTTC.

Comment on this clone: This may stem from a read error, because a much larger clone lies one nucleotide away. The chain links TRBV21-1 to TRBJ2-7; the D segment call TRBD2 is taken from the table without a DNA check. TRBV21-1 is recorded as a pseudogene. CDR3 length: 14 amino acids. CDR3 amino acids: CASSKGSMRHEQYF. The CDR3 DNA follows: TGTGCCAGCAGCAAAGGCTCCATGCGCCACGAGCAGTACTTC.